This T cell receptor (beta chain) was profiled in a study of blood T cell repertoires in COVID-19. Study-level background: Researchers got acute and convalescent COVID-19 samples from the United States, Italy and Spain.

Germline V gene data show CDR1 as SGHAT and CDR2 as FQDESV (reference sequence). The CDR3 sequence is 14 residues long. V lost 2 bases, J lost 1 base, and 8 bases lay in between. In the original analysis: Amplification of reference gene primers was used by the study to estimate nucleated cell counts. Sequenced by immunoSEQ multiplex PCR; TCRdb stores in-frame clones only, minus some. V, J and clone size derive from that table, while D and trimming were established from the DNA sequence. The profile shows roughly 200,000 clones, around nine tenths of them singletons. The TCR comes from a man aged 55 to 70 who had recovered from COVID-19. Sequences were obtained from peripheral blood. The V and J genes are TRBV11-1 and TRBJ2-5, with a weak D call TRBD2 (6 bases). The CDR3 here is CASSLNGGQETQYF. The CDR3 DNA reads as TGTGCCAGCAGCTTAAACGGGGGCCAAGAGACCCAGTACTTC.